This section outlines one TCR beta chain sequence together with its context. Its antigen is as yet unknown. This sample is part of a study of T cell responses to AZD1222 COVID-19 vaccine. Study information: Second-dose timings of about 4 or about 12 weeks were pooled.

Study results and caveats: Clonal diversity may have been underestimated in mostly white British donors. Regions 160-218 and 743-854 held dominance among vaccine-associated CD4 TCRs, which spanned spike.

Clones were sequenced by immunoSEQ multiplex PCR, and TCRdb holds only the in-frame ones, with some missing. The sample gives some 140,000 clones, about 88% of which show up once; around 3% is in the top ten. With 0 bases removed from V and 2 bases from J, the gap between germline ends came to 9 bases. This CDR3 has 15 residues. From germline, CDR1 is LGHNA and CDR2 YNFKEQ. The clonotype originates from an adult in good health. The rearrangement links TRBV4-2 to TRBJ2-3; D call uncertain. This sample comprised peripheral blood, obtained on day 0 of AZD1222 vaccination. The CDR3 loop is CASSQDQDFTDTQYF. For the CDR3, the DNA is TGTGCCAGCAGCCAAGACCAGGATTTCACAGATACGCAGTATTTT.